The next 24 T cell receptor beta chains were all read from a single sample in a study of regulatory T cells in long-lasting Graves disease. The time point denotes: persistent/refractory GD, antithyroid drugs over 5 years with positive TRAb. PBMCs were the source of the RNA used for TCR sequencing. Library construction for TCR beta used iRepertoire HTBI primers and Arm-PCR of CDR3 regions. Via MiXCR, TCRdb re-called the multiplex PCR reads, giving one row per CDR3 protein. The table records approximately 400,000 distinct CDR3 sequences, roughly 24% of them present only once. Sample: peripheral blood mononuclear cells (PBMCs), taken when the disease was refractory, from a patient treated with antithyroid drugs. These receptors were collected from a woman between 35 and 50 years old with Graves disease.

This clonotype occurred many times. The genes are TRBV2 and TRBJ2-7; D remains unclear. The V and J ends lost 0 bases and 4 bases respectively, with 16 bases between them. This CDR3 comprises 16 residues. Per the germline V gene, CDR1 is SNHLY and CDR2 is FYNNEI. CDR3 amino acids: CASSEALRWVKYEQYF. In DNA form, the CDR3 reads TGTGCCAGCAGTGAAGCGCTTCGGTGGGTAAAATACGAGCAGTACTTC.

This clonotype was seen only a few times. The CDR3 sequence is CASSGGGTAYEQYF. The CDR3 region has the DNA TGTGCCAGCAGCGGGGGAGGGACCGCCTACGAGCAGTACTTC. The genes are TRBV7-9 and TRBJ2-7, with 7 bases fitting TRBD2. Trimming cost V 5 bases and J 2 bases; bases outside gene matches: 6. The CDR3 is made up of 14 amino acids. Germline V lookup: CDR1 SEHNR, CDR2 FQNEAQ (reference sequence).

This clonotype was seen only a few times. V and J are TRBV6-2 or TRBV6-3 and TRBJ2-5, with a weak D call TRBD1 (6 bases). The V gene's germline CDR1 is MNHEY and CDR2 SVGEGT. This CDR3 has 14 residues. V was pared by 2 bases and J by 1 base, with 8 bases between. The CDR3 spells CASSYGQIQETQYF. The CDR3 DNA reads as TGTGCCAGCAGTTACGGACAGATCCAAGAGACCCAGTACTTC.

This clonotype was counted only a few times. The DNA of the CDR3 is TGCAGTGCTAGAGTTGCTGGCACTGGGGCCAACGTCCTGACTTTC. Translation: CSARVAGTGANVLTF. The rearrangement links TRBV20-1 to TRBJ2-6; D is unclear. Germline assignment: CDR1 DFQATT and CDR2 SNEGSKA (reference sequence). Between the trimmed V and J ends, which lost 1 base and 2 bases, there was a span of 9 bases. CDR3 length: 15 amino acids.

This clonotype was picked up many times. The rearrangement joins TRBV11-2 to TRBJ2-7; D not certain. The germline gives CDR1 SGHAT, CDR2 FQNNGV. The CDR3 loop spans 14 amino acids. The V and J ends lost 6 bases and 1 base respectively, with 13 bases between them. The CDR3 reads CASRPDRRSYEQYF. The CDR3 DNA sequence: TGTGCCAGCAGGCCAGATCGGCGATCCTACGAGCAGTACTTC.

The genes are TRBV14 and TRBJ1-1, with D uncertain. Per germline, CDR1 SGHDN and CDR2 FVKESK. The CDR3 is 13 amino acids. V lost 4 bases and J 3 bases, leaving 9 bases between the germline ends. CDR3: CASSPGLHTEAFF. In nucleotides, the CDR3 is TGTGCCAGCAGCCCGGGCCTCCACACTGAAGCTTTCTTT.

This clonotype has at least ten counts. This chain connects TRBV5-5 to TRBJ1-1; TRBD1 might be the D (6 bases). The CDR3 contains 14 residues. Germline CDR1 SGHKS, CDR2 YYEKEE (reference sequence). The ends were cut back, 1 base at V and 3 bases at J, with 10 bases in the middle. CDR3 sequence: CASSLWGRDTEAFF. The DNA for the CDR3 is TGTGCCAGCAGCTTGTGGGGGCGAGACACTGAAGCTTTCTTT.

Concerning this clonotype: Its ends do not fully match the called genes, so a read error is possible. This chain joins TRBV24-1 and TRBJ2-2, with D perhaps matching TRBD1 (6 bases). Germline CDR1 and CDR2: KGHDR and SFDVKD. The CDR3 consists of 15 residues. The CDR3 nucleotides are TGTGCCACCGGACCCGGGACACAGAACACCGGGGAGCTGCTTTTT. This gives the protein CATGPGTQNTGELLF.

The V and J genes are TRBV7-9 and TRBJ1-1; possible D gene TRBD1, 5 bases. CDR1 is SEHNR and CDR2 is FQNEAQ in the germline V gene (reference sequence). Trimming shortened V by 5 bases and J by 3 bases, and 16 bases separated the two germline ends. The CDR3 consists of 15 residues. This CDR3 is CASSLGAGRYTEAFF. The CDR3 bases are TGTGCCAGCAGCCTAGGGGCGGGGCGGTACACTGAAGCTTTCTTT.

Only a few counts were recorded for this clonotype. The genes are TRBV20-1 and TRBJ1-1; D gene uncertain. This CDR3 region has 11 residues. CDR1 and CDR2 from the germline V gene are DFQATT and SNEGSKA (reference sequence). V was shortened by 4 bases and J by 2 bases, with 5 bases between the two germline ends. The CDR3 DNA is TGCAGTGCTAAGACTAACACTGAAGCTTTCTTT. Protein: CSAKTNTEAFF.

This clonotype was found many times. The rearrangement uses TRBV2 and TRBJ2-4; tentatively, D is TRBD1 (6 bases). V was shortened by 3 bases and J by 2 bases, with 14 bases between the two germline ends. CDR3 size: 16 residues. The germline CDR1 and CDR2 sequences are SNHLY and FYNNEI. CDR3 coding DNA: TGTGCCAGCAGTGATACGTTCCAGGGGACCAAAAACATTCAGTACTTC. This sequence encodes CASSDTFQGTKNIQYF.

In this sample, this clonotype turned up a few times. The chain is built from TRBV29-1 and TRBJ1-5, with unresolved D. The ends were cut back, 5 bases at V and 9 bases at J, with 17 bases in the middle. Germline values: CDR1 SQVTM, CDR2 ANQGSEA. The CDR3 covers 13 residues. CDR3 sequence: CSVSVKHPGPQHF. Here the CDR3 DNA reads TGCAGCGTTAGTGTTAAACACCCAGGGCCCCAGCATTTT.

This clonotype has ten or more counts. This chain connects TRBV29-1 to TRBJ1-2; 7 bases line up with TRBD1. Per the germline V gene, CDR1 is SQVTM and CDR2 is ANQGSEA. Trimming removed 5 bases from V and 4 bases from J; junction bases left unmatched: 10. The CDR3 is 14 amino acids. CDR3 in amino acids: CSVMQGGLSYGYTF. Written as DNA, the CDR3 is TGCAGCGTTATGCAGGGGGGTTTAAGCTATGGCTACACCTTC.

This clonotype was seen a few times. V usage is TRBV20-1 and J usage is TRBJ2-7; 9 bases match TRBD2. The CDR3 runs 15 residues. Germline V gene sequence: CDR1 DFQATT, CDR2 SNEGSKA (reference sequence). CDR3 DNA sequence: TGCAGCGGCCTCCAGGACGGACTAGCGAACTACGAGCAGTACTTC. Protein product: CSGLQDGLANYEQYF.

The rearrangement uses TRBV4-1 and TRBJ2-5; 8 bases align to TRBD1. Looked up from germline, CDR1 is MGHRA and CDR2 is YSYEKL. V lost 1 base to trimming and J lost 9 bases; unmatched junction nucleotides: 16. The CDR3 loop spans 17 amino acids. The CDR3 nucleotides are TGCGCCAGCAGCCAAGTCTCAACAGGGGGGCGGTTCTCGGCCCAGTACTTC. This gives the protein CASSQVSTGGRFSAQYF.

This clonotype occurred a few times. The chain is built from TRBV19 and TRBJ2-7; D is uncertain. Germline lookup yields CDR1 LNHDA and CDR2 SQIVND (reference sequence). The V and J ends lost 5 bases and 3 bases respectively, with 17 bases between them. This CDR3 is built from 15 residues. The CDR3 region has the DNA TGTGCCAGTAGTTCTGCGCCGATGGGGTTCTACGAGCAGTACTTC. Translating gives CASSSAPMGFYEQYF.

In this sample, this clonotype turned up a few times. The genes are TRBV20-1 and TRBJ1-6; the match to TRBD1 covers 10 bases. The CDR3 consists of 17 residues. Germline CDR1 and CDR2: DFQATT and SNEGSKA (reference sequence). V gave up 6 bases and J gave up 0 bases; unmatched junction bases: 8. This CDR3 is CSAMGGQGSSYNSPLHF. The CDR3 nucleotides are TGCAGTGCCATGGGGGGACAGGGGAGCTCCTATAATTCACCCCTCCACTTT.

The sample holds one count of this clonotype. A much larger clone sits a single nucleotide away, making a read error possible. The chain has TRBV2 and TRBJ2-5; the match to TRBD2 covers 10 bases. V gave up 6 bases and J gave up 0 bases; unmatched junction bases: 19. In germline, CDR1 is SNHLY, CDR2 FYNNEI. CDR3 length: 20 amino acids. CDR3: CASSRVGTQTSGMYQETQYF. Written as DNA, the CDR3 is TGTGCCAGCAGCAGAGTCGGGACACAAACTAGCGGGATGTACCAAGAGACCCAGTACTTC.

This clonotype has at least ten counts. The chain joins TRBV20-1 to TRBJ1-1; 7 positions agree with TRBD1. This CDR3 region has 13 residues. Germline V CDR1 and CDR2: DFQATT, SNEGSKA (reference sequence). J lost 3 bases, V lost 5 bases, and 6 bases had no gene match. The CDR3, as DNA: TGCAGTGCTGAGGGACAGTCATACACTGAAGCTTTCTTT. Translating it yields CSAEGQSYTEAFF.

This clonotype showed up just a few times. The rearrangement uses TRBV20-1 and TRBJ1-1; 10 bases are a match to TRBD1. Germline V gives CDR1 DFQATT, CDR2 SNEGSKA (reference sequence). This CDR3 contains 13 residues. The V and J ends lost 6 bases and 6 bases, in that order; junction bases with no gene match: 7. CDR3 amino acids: CSAPGQGLSEAFF. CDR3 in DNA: TGCAGTGCACCGGGACAGGGGTTATCTGAAGCTTTCTTT.

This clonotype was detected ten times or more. The CDR3 nucleotides read TGTGCCAGCAGCTTAGTTAGTGGGACCTACGAGCAGTACTTC. Residues: CASSLVSGTYEQYF. The chain employs TRBV11-2 and TRBJ2-7; D gene uncertain. Germline V CDR1 and CDR2: SGHAT, FQNNGV. The CDR3 sequence is 14 residues long. Trimming shortened V by 1 base and J by 2 bases, and 9 bases separated the two germline ends. Complete variable domain (other parts from reference TRBV11-2 and TRBJ2-7): EAGVAQSPRYKIIEKRQSVAFWCNPISGHATLYWYQQILGQGPKLLIQFQNNGVVDDSQLPKDRFSAERLKGVDSTLKIQPAKLEDSAVYLCASSLVSGTYEQYFGPGTRLTVT.

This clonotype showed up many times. DNA for the CDR3: TGTGCCAGCATGGGTACAGGGCGGTCACCCCTCCACTTT. Residues: CASMGTGRSPLHF. The V and J genes are TRBV2 and TRBJ1-6, with a weak D call TRBD1 (6 bases). The CDR3 consists of 13 residues. CDR1 SNHLY and CDR2 FYNNEI come from the germline V gene. Trimming left V 7 bases short and J 10 bases short, with 14 bases between.

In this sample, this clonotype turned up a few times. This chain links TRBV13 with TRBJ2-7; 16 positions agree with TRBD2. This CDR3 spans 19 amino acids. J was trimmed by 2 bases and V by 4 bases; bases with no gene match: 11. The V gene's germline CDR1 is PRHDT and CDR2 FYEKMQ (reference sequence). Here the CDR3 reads CASSSNPGTSGRAAYEQYF. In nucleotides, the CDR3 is TGTGCCAGCAGCTCGAACCCCGGGACTAGCGGGAGGGCCGCCTACGAGCAGTACTTC.

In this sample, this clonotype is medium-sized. For the CDR3, the DNA is TGTGCCAGCAGCTTTAGGGGGGGATCGGAGACCCAGTACTTC. It encodes CASSFRGGSETQYF. The rearrangement uses TRBV11-2 and TRBJ2-5; TRBD2 is a possible D gene (7 bases). With 3 bases removed from V and 5 bases from J, the gap between germline ends came to 13 bases. CDR3 length: 14 residues. Germline V gene data show CDR1 as SGHAT and CDR2 as FQNNGV.